A selection of T cell receptor beta chains follows, all from one sample in a study of cytomegalovirus exposure and HLA in healthy donors. Assay used: immunoSEQ multiplex PCR; TCRdb lists only in-frame clones, some missing. Here the sample spans about 150,000 clones, over 60% being singletons. Sequencing input: PBMCs. Receptor source: a man aged 40-50 years in good health and CMV-seronegative. Both conserved end residues are part of each CDR3. Fields, in order: J gene, V gene, D gene, clone size, CDR3 protein, CDR3 DNA. A D gene is named only where the DNA matches it firmly. For some rows the clone size is stated as once, few or many, or as a class when expanded; others skip it.

j_call: TRBJ2-1; v_call: TRBV2; d_call: NA; clone_size: NA; cdr3_aa: CASSPLNRIEDEQFF; cdr3_nt: TGTGCCAGCAGCCCCCTCAACAGGATTGAGGATGAGCAGTTCTTC
j_call: TRBJ2-7; v_call: TRBV18; d_call: TRBD1; clone_size: NA; cdr3_aa: CASSPMTGSYEQYF; cdr3_nt: TGTGCCAGCTCACCGATGACAGGGTCCTACGAGCAGTACTTC
j_call: TRBJ2-5; v_call: TRBV7-7; d_call: TRBD2; clone_size: NA; cdr3_aa: CASSLNGGEETQYF; cdr3_nt: TGTGCCAGCAGCTTAAACGGGGGGGAAGAGACCCAGTACTTC
j_call: TRBJ1-4; v_call: TRBV15; d_call: NA; clone_size: few; cdr3_aa: CATSRAQPGVEKLFF; cdr3_nt: TGTGCCACCAGCAGAGCGCAGCCAGGGGTTGAAAAACTGTTTTTT
j_call: TRBJ2-1; v_call: TRBV20-1; d_call: NA; clone_size: NA; cdr3_aa: CSATPVDEQFF; cdr3_nt: TGCAGTGCTACCCCTGTAGATGAGCAGTTCTTC
j_call: TRBJ2-7; v_call: TRBV27; d_call: TRBD1; clone_size: NA; cdr3_aa: CASSPRTGQYEQYF; cdr3_nt: TGTGCCAGCAGTCCACGGACAGGGCAATACGAGCAGTACTTC
j_call: TRBJ1-5; v_call: TRBV15; d_call: NA; clone_size: few; cdr3_aa: CATSRVARYSSYSNQPQHF; cdr3_nt: TGTGCCACCAGCAGAGTAGCCAGATACTCATCTTATAGCAATCAGCCCCAGCATTTT
j_call: TRBJ1-5; v_call: TRBV4-1; d_call: TRBD1; clone_size: NA; cdr3_aa: CASSQGTGYAQPQHF; cdr3_nt: TGCGCCAGCAGCCAGGGGACAGGGTACGCGCAGCCCCAGCATTTT
j_call: TRBJ1-1; v_call: TRBV9; d_call: TRBD1; clone_size: NA; cdr3_aa: CASSRQGSSGEAFF; cdr3_nt: TGTGCCAGCAGCAGACAGGGAAGTTCCGGTGAAGCTTTCTTT
j_call: TRBJ2-2; v_call: TRBV6-1; d_call: TRBD2; clone_size: NA; cdr3_aa: CASSGRGTSDDTGELFF; cdr3_nt: TGTGCCAGCAGTGGGCGAGGGACTAGCGACGACACCGGGGAGCTGTTTTTT
j_call: TRBJ2-3; v_call: TRBV5-6; d_call: NA; clone_size: few; cdr3_aa: CASSLSELTDTQYF; cdr3_nt: TGTGCCAGCAGCTTGTCCGAACTCACAGATACGCAGTATTTT
j_call: TRBJ1-2; v_call: TRBV10-3; d_call: NA; clone_size: NA; cdr3_aa: CAISESNSGYYGYTF; cdr3_nt: TGTGCCATCAGTGAGTCAAATTCAGGGTACTATGGCTACACCTTC
j_call: TRBJ2-2; v_call: TRBV10-2; d_call: TRBD1; clone_size: NA; cdr3_aa: CASSGQGIGTGELFF; cdr3_nt: TGCGCCAGCAGTGGACAGGGGATCGGCACCGGGGAGCTGTTTTTT
j_call: TRBJ2-7; v_call: TRBV13; d_call: TRBD2; clone_size: NA; cdr3_aa: CASSVGRSSYEQYF; cdr3_nt: TGTGCCAGCAGTGTCGGGAGGAGCTCCTACGAGCAGTACTTC
j_call: TRBJ1-2; v_call: TRBV7-8; d_call: NA; clone_size: NA; cdr3_aa: CASSSNRGYTF; cdr3_nt: TGTGCCAGCAGTTCAAACAGGGGCTACACCTTC
j_call: TRBJ1-1; v_call: TRBV19; d_call: TRBD1; clone_size: NA; cdr3_aa: CASSSRDRGNTEAFF; cdr3_nt: TGTGCCAGTAGTAGCCGGGACAGGGGGAACACTGAAGCTTTCTTT
j_call: TRBJ2-1; v_call: TRBV6-4; d_call: TRBD2; clone_size: NA; cdr3_aa: CASSDSSLGGAYNEQFF; cdr3_nt: TGTGCCAGCAGTGACTCGAGTCTTGGGGGGGCCTACAATGAGCAGTTCTTC
j_call: TRBJ2-7; v_call: TRBV2; d_call: NA; clone_size: NA; cdr3_aa: CASNRAGRGYEQYF; cdr3_nt: TGTGCCAGCAACCGGGCTGGCAGGGGTTACGAGCAGTACTTC
j_call: TRBJ1-1; v_call: TRBV6-1; d_call: TRBD1; clone_size: NA; cdr3_aa: CASSKGTGSTQNTEAFF; cdr3_nt: TGTGCCAGCAGTAAAGGGACAGGCTCTACCCAGAACACTGAAGCTTTCTTT
j_call: TRBJ1-6; v_call: TRBV25-1; d_call: NA; clone_size: few; cdr3_aa: CASSEFGRSSYNSPLHF; cdr3_nt: TGTGCCAGCAGTGAATTCGGTCGGAGCTCCTATAATTCACCCCTCCACTTT
j_call: TRBJ1-2; v_call: TRBV5-6; d_call: TRBD1; clone_size: NA; cdr3_aa: CASSSSTGRYGYTF; cdr3_nt: TGTGCCAGCAGCTCTTCGACAGGGAGATATGGCTACACCTTC
j_call: TRBJ2-3; v_call: TRBV30; d_call: TRBD2; clone_size: NA; cdr3_aa: CAWSGTSGSTDTQYF; cdr3_nt: TGTGCCTGGAGTGGCACTAGCGGGAGTACAGATACGCAGTATTTT